The 10 T cell receptor beta chains given below trace back to one sample, sequenced in a study of control samples from healthy donors and cancer patients. The data were produced by immunoSEQ multiplex PCR, yet TCRdb's version contains in-frame clones alone and is incomplete. The data show 50,000 to 70,000 clones, roughly 95% seen once. The sequencing input was blood. The source is a woman younger than 35 in good health.

The V call is TRBV9, the J call TRBJ2-3; D call uncertain. The CDR3 is 15 amino acids. V dropped 1 base and J dropped 3 bases, with 12 bases sitting between them. Germline values: CDR1 SGDLS, CDR2 YYNGEE. The CDR3 DNA reads as TGTGCCAGCAGCGTACACGCATTGGATACAGATACGCAGTATTTT. It yields the protein CASSVHALDTDTQYF.

The rearrangement joins TRBV30 to TRBJ2-3; possibly TRBD1 for D (5 bases). Deletions cut 3 bases from V and 1 base from J, with 20 bases between. Looked up from germline, CDR1 is GTSNPN and CDR2 is SVGIG (reference sequence). The CDR3 consists of 17 residues. The CDR3 DNA is TGTGCCTGGAGAGGGGCCTCCCCAGGTCATGGCACAGATACGCAGTATTTT. Encoded protein: CAWRGASPGHGTDTQYF.

The V and J genes are TRBV20-1 and TRBJ1-2; no definite D call. This CDR3 is 11 amino acids long. In germline, CDR1 is DFQATT, CDR2 SNEGSKA (reference sequence). Trimming shortened V by 5 bases and J by 5 bases, and 9 bases separated the two germline ends. CDR3 residues: CSAPGPYGYTF. DNA for the CDR3: TGCAGTGCTCCCGGGCCATATGGCTACACCTTC.

V and J are TRBV5-1 and TRBJ1-5, with unresolved D. CDR3 length: 15 amino acids. The germline V gene has CDR1 SGHRS and CDR2 YFSETQ. V was shortened by 0 bases and J by 0 bases, with 7 bases between the two germline ends. The CDR3 region has the DNA TGCGCCAGCAGCTTGGGGGTCGATAGCAATCAGCCCCAGCATTTT. Its protein product is CASSLGVDSNQPQHF. Full variable domain (outside the CDR3, taken from reference TRBV5-1 and TRBJ1-5): KAGVTQTPRYLIKTRGQQVTLSCSPISGHRSVSWYQQTPGQGLQFLFEYFSETQRNKGNFPGRFSGRQFSNSRSEMNVSTLELGDSALYLCASSLGVDSNQPQHFGDGTRLSIL.

V and J are TRBV7-9 and TRBJ2-6; D call uncertain. The CDR3 has 13 residues. The V gene's germline CDR1 is SEHNR and CDR2 FQNEAQ (reference sequence). The V and J ends lost 7 bases and 0 bases respectively, with 4 bases between them. For the CDR3, the DNA is TGTGCCAGCACCGACTCTGGGGCCAACGTCCTGACTTTC. It translates to CASTDSGANVLTF.

This clone appeared a single time. The chain recombines TRBV5-1 with TRBJ1-5; possible D gene TRBD1, 5 bases. V was pared by 0 bases and J by 4 bases, with 11 bases between. Germline V gene data show CDR1 as SGHRS and CDR2 as YFSETQ. The CDR3 contains 15 residues. CDR3: CASSLGDSINQPQHF. CDR3 nucleotide sequence: TGCGCCAGCAGCTTGGGTGACAGTATAAATCAGCCCCAGCATTTT.

This sequence joins TRBV7-9 and TRBJ1-1; D gene ambiguous. V dropped 3 bases and J dropped 7 bases, with 12 bases sitting between them. The CDR3 is made up of 13 amino acids. CDR1 SEHNR and CDR2 FQNEAQ come from the germline V gene (reference sequence). CDR3 sequence reads: CASSFDGSDEAFF. Written as DNA, the CDR3 is TGTGCCAGCAGCTTCGACGGGAGCGATGAAGCTTTCTTT. The full variable domain, rest sourced from reference TRBV7-9 and TRBJ1-1, is DTGVSQNPRHKITKRGQNVTFRCDPISEHNRLYWYRQTLGQGPEFLTYFQNEAQLEKSRLLSDRFSAERPKGSFSTLEIQRTEQGDSAMYLCASSFDGSDEAFFGQGTRLTVV.

CDR3 sequence: CASSPFWTGGSYEQYF. For the CDR3, the DNA is TGTGCCAGCAGCCCCTTTTGGACAGGGGGCTCCTACGAGCAGTACTTC. This chain uses TRBV3-1 (or the pseudogene TRBV3-2) with TRBJ2-7; 10 nucleotides agree with TRBD1. V shed 4 bases, J shed 0 bases, and the junction held 6 bases outside the gene matches. The CDR3 covers 16 residues. CDR1 LGHDT and CDR2 YNNKEL come from the germline V gene (reference sequence).

The chain employs TRBV18 and TRBJ2-3; D gene uncertain. V was trimmed by 3 bases and J by 0 bases, leaving 7 bases between them. Germline V CDR1 and CDR2: KGHSH, LQKENI. CDR3 length: 14 residues. The CDR3 coding sequence is TGTGCCAGCTCACCCCGAAAAAGCACAGATACGCAGTATTTT. Its protein product is CASSPRKSTDTQYF.

The chain uses TRBV7-8 and TRBJ2-5; possibly TRBD1 for D (6 bases). The CDR3 has 15 amino acids. Germline CDR1 SGHVS, CDR2 FQNEAQ. With 4 bases removed from V and 3 bases from J, the gap between germline ends came to 15 bases. The CDR3 coding sequence is TGTGCCAGCAGCTACCGACAGGTTCGTGAAGAGACCCAGTACTTC. It codes for CASSYRQVREETQYF.